This TCR beta chain was recovered during a study of T cell changes during pregnancy in multiple sclerosis. V lost 6 bases and J 0 bases, leaving 8 bases between the germline ends. The CDR3 contains 14 residues. Germline CDR1 is MNHEY and CDR2 is SMNVEV (reference sequence). TCRdb's copy holds only in-frame clones and misses some; the assay was immunoSEQ multiplex PCR. The data hold about 59,000 clones, with about 94% observed a single time. The chain employs TRBV27 and TRBJ1-4; D is possibly TRBD1 (5 bases). This clonotype was obtained from a female donor with multiple sclerosis, enrolled in a pregnancy study. The sample consisted of CD8+ T cells from peripheral blood mononuclear cells, taken after pregnancy. The CDR3 loop reads CASSQGATNEKLFF. CDR3 DNA sequence: TGTGCCAGCAGCCAGGGTGCAACTAATGAAAAACTGTTTTTT.